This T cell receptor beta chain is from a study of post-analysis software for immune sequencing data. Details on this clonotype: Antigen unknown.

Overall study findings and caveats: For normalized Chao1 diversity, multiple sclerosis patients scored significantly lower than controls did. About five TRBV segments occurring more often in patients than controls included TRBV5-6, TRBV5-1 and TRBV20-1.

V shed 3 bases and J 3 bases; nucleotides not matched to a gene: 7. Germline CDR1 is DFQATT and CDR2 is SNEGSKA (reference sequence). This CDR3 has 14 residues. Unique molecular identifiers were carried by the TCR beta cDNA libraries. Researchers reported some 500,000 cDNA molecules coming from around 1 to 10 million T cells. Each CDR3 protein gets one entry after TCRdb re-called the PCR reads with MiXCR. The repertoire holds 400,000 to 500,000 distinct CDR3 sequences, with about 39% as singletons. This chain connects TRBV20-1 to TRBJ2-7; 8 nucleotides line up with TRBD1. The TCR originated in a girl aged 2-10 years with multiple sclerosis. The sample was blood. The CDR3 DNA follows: TGCAGTGCTAGGGACAGGGAGTACGTCTACGAGCAGTACTTC. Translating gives CSARDREYVYEQYF.